This note documents a single T cell receptor beta chain sequence. Alongside a J-beta primer mix, a sample-barcoded 5' primer served in a second PCR lasting about 7 to 12 cycles. Each sample provided no less than 2.5 million CDR3-containing paired-end reads. TCRdb reprocessed the 5' RACE reads via MiXCR and lists one record per CDR3 protein. The data contain 1.4 million to 1.5 million distinct CDR3 sequences, 35% to 45% of them singletons. The sample comes from a study of blood T cells in healthy people across ages. The V segment lost 3 bases and the J segment 2 bases; nucleotides outside the gene matches: 5. CDR1 SGHTA and CDR2 FQGNSA come from the germline V gene. The CDR3 is made up of 15 amino acids.

Material: blood. The chain links TRBV7-2 to TRBJ2-5; 8 positions match TRBD1. This TCR was sampled from a young woman in good health. In DNA, the CDR3 is TGTGCCAGCAGCTTCGCAGGGGGCCGGCAAGAGACCCAGTACTTC. It specifies CASSFAGGRQETQYF.